This T cell receptor (beta chain) was sequenced during a study of blood T cell repertoires in COVID-19. Study context: Donors in the United States, Italy and Spain gave samples during acute or convalescent COVID-19.

V was shortened by 2 bases and J by 1 base, with 7 bases between the two germline ends. The CDR3 loop spans 14 amino acids. Germline V CDR1 and CDR2: KGHDR, SFDVKD. Participants' own reports of clinical history determined their cohort assignment. This clone was detected only once. As handled by the study authors: For nucleated cells, counts were estimated from reference gene primer amplification. Here immunoSEQ multiplex PCR was the method, and the copy in TCRdb shows in-frame clones only, minus some. Clone size and V and J calls were adopted from that table, with D and trimming inferred from the DNA. The sample includes fewer than 400,000 clones, 70% to 90% seen only once; the top ten take roughly 2.2%.

The chain has TRBV24-1 and TRBJ1-1, with D hard to call. The receptor's source is a man younger than 45 who had recovered from COVID-19. The sample was PBMCs or T cells enriched from blood (not recorded which). The DNA of the CDR3 is TGTGCCACCAGTGATTCTAGCGGGAACACTGAAGCTTTCTTT. Translation gives CATSDSSGNTEAFF.